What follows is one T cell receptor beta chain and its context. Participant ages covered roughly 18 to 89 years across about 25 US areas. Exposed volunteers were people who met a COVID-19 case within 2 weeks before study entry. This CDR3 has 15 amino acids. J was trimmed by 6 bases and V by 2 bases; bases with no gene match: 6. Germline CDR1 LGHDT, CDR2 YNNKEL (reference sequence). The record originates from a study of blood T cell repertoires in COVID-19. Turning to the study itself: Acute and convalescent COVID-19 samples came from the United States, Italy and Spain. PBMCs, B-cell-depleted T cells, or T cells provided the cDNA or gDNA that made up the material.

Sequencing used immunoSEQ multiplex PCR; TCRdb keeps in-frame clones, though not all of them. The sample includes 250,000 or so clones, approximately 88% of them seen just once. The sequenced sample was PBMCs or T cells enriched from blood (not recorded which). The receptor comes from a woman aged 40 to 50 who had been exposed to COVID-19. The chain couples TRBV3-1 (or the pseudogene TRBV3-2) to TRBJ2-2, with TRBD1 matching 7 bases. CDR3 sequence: CASSQRRQGAGELFF. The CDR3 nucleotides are TGTGCCAGCAGCCAACGGAGGCAGGGGGCCGGGGAGCTGTTTTTT.